One sample yielded the 8 T cell receptor beta chains listed below, sequenced in a study of T cell responses to AZD1222 COVID-19 vaccine. Sequencing used immunoSEQ multiplex PCR; TCRdb keeps in-frame clones, though not all of them. The data contain roughly 120,000 clones, about 93% of them seen just once; the ten biggest clones take up 4% to 5%. The sample here was peripheral blood, taken 28 days after the second dose of the MenACWY control vaccine. These receptors all come from an adult who received the MenACWY meningococcal vaccine as a control.

V usage is TRBV18 and J usage is TRBJ1-5; the D is unclear. This CDR3 comprises 15 residues. CDR1 and CDR2 from the germline V gene are KGHSH and LQKENI. V was cut by 3 bases and J by 4 bases, with 13 bases left in between. CDR3 DNA sequence: TGTGCCAGCTCACCCGTCGCAGCTGGAAATCAGCCCCAGCATTTT. Amino acids: CASSPVAAGNQPQHF.

The rearrangement uses TRBV4-1 and TRBJ1-5; 7 nucleotides line up with TRBD1. The germline V gene encodes CDR1 MGHRA and CDR2 YSYEKL. The CDR3 is 18 residues long. Germline trimming cut 4 bases from V and 1 base from J; bases unmatched to any gene: 13. CDR3 nucleotide sequence: TGCGCCAGCAGCCTCGTCCCTGAGGGGGCAGGAAGCAATCAGCCCCAGCATTTT. Its translation: CASSLVPEGAGSNQPQHF.

The chain uses TRBV2 and TRBJ2-1; 8 bases map to TRBD2. Germline V CDR1 and CDR2: SNHLY, FYNNEI. J lost 0 bases, V lost 3 bases, and 13 bases had no gene match. The CDR3 loop spans 19 amino acids. The CDR3 DNA sequence: TGTGCCAGCAGTGATCTGGGGATGTCAGGGACTAGCTCCTACAATGAGCAGTTCTTC. It is translated as CASSDLGMSGTSSYNEQFF.

The V gene is TRBV7-9, the J gene TRBJ2-7, with D possibly being TRBD1 or TRBD2 (5 bases each). In germline, CDR1 is SEHNR, CDR2 FQNEAQ (reference sequence). Trimming took off 8 bases at V and 6 bases at J, with 20 bases between the two ends. The CDR3 length is 14 residues. CDR3 nucleotide sequence: TGTGCCAGCGCATCGGGACCCCCCACGGCCGAGCAGTACGTC. This sequence encodes CASASGPPTAEQYV.

The rearrangement uses TRBV27 and TRBJ2-1; TRBD2 aligns across 9 bases. With 1 base clipped from V and 7 bases from J, the junction kept 5 bases outside the gene matches. CDR3 length: 15 residues. Germline V lookup: CDR1 MNHEY, CDR2 SMNVEV (reference sequence). CDR3 nucleotides: TGTGCCAGCAGTTTATTCGGCGGGAGGGTAAATGAGCAGTTCTTC. This sequence encodes CASSLFGGRVNEQFF.

The chain couples TRBV4-3 to TRBJ1-4; no reliable D call. The germline V gene encodes CDR1 LGHNA and CDR2 YSLEER. CDR3 length: 15 residues. Deletions cut 0 bases from V and 0 bases from J, with 5 bases between. This chain's CDR3 is CASSQDRATNEKLFF. CDR3 coding DNA: TGCGCCAGCAGCCAAGATCGTGCAACTAATGAAAAACTGTTTTTT.

CDR3 DNA sequence: TGTGCCAGCAGCTTAGGAGTTGACAGTGGTGAAAAACTGTTTTTT. Translating it yields CASSLGVDSGEKLFF. V is TRBV11-2 and J is TRBJ1-4; possible D gene TRBD1, 5 bases. The CDR3 runs 15 residues. Germline lookup yields CDR1 SGHAT and CDR2 FQNNGV. Between the trimmed V and J ends, which lost 1 base and 7 bases, there was a span of 13 bases. The full variable domain, its missing parts supplied by reference TRBV11-2 and TRBJ1-4, is EAGVAQSPRYKIIEKRQSVAFWCNPISGHATLYWYQQILGQGPKLLIQFQNNGVVDDSQLPKDRFSAERLKGVDSTLKIQPAKLEDSAVYLCASSLGVDSGEKLFFGSGTQLSVL.

The genes are TRBV10-2 and TRBJ2-1, with D unclear. CDR1 is WSHSY and CDR2 is SAAADI in the germline V gene. Trimming cost V 0 bases and J 3 bases, with 6 bases left between them. This CDR3 has 14 amino acids. Here the CDR3 reads CASSESVSYNEQFF. CDR3 DNA sequence: TGCGCCAGCAGTGAGTCGGTTAGCTACAATGAGCAGTTCTTC.